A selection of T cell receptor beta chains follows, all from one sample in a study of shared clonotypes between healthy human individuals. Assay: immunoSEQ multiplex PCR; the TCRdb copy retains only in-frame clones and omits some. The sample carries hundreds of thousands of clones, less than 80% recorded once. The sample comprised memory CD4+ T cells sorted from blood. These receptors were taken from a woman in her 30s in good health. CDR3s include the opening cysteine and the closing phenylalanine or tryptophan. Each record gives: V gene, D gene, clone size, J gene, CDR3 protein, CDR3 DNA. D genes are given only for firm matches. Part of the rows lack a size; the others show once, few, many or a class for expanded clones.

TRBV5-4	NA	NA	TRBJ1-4	CASRLNRDGKLFF	TGTGCCAGCAGACTGAACAGGGATGGGAAACTGTTTTTT
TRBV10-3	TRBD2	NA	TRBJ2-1	CAIQKREGSYNEQFF	TGTGCCATCCAGAAGCGGGAGGGCTCCTACAATGAGCAGTTCTTC
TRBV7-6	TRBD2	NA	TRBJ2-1	CASSPRTSKNNEQFF	TGTGCCAGCAGCCCACGGACTAGCAAGAACAATGAGCAGTTCTTC
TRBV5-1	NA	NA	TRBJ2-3	CASSNRTGSTDTQYF	TGCGCCAGCAGCAACCGGACGGGGAGCACAGATACGCAGTATTTT
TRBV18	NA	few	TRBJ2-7	CASSPGPAEQYF	TGTGCCAGCTCACCCGGGCCCGCCGAGCAGTACTTC
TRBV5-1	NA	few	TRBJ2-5	CASSLTGSQETQYF	TGCGCCAGCAGCCTCACAGGTTCCCAAGAGACCCAGTACTTC
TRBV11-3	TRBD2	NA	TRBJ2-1	CASSLRLAGVSEQFF	TGTGCCAGCAGCTTAAGACTAGCGGGAGTGTCTGAGCAGTTCTTC
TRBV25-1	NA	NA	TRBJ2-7	CASSAPNPAPTYEQYF	TGTGCCAGCAGTGCCCCAAATCCCGCCCCCACCTACGAGCAGTACTTC
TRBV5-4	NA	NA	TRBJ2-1	CASSLGLSGRGGEQFF	TGTGCCAGCAGCTTGGGTCTTAGCGGACGGGGTGGGGAGCAGTTCTTC
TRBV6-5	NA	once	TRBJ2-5	CASSSGVKTQYF	TGTGCCAGCAGTTCAGGGGTAAAGACCCAGTACTTC
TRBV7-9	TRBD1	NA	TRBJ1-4	CASSFGTGTNEKLFF	TGTGCCAGCAGCTTCGGGACAGGGACTAACGAAAAACTGTTTTTT
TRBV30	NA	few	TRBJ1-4	CAWSRGLLGEKLFF	TGTGCCTGGAGCCGGGGCCTGTTGGGTGAAAAACTGTTTTTT
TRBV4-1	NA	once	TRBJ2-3	CASSQDGPSTDTQYF	TGCGCCAGCAGCCAAGATGGCCCGAGCACAGATACGCAGTATTTT
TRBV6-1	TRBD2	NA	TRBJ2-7	CASSEAILAGGWDEQYF	TGTGCCAGCAGTGAAGCTATTTTGGCGGGAGGGTGGGACGAGCAGTACTTC
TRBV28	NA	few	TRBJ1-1	CASSKGGAGTEAFF	TGTGCCAGCAGTAAGGGGGGGGCAGGCACTGAAGCTTTCTTT
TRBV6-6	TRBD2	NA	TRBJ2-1	CASRPRTSGYNEQFF	TGTGCCAGCAGGCCCAGGACTAGCGGTTACAATGAGCAGTTCTTC
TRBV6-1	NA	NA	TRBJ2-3	CASSESTGTPTDTQYF	TGTGCCAGCAGTGAATCAACGGGAACCCCCACAGATACGCAGTATTTT
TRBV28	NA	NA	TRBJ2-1	CASSLETGEQFF	TGTGCCAGCAGTCTGGAGACGGGTGAGCAGTTCTTC
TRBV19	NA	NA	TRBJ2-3	CASTPLGGYTDTQYF	TGTGCCAGTACCCCTCTTGGCGGGTACACAGATACGCAGTATTTT
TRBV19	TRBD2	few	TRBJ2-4	CASSIGGGMDKNIQYF	TGTGCCAGTAGTATAGGGGGAGGGATGGACAAAAACATTCAGTACTTC
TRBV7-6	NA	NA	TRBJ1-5	CASSLVGGPTYQPQHF	TGTGCCAGCAGCTTAGTGGGTGGTCCTACCTATCAACCCCAGCATTTT
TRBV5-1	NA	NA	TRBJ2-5	CASSLGFGIQETQYF	TGTGCCAGCAGCTTGGGTTTCGGGATTCAAGAGACCCAGTACTTC
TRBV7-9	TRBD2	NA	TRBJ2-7	CASSLGLAGGKNYEQYF	TGTGCCAGCAGCTTGGGACTAGCGGGAGGCAAGAACTACGAGCAGTACTTC
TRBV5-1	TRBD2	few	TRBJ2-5	CASRSGTLGETQYF	TGCGCCAGCCGAAGCGGGACGTTGGGGGAGACCCAGTACTTC
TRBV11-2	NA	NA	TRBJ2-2	CASSSRGDGELFF	TGTGCCAGCAGCTCCCGCGGGGACGGGGAGCTGTTTTTT
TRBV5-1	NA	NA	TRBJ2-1	CASSLVAGAYNEQFF	TGCGCCAGCAGCTTGGTGGCGGGTGCCTACAATGAGCAGTTCTTC
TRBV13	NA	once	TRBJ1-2	CASSLSPPHRKDSGYTF	TGTGCCAGCAGCTTATCCCCCCCGCACAGGAAGGATAGTGGCTACACCTTC
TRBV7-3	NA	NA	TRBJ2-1	CASSPRSGNVGDEQFF	TGTGCCAGCAGCCCCCGTTCCGGGAACGTTGGCGATGAGCAGTTCTTC
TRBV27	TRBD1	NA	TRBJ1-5	CASSPAGTGWNQPQHF	TGTGCCAGCAGTCCTGCCGGGACAGGGTGGAATCAGCCCCAGCATTTT
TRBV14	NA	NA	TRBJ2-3	CASSQFQGSRDTQYF	TGTGCCAGCAGCCAATTTCAGGGGAGTAGAGATACGCAGTATTTT
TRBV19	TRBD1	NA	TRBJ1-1	CASRKTGEGTEAFF	TGTGCCAGTAGAAAGACAGGGGAGGGCACTGAAGCTTTCTTT
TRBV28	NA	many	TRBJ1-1	CASRTTKGAFF	TGTGCCAGCAGAACAACAAAGGGGGCTTTCTTT
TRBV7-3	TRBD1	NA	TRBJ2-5	CASSLRVTGFLETQYF	TGTGCCAGCAGCTTAAGGGTGACAGGGTTTTTAGAGACCCAGTACTTC
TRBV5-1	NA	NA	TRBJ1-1	CASSPSGGLGTEAFF	TGCGCCAGCAGCCCGTCGGGAGGGCTTGGCACTGAAGCTTTCTTT
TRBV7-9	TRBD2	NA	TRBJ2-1	CASSLGTSDGNEQFF	TGTGCCAGCAGCTTAGGGACTAGCGATGGCAATGAGCAGTTCTTC
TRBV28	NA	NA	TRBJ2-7	CASSATDLLYERYF	TGTGCCAGCAGCGCTACGGACTTACTCTACGAGCGGTACTTC
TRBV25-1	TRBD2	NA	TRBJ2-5	CASSESTSASFETQYF	TGTGCCAGCAGTGAATCTACTAGCGCGAGTTTCGAGACCCAGTACTTC
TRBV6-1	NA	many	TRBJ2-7	CASSDWDRTYEQYF	TGTGCCAGCAGTGATTGGGACCGAACCTACGAGCAGTACTTC
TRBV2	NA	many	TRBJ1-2	CASSDGDYGYTF	TGTGCCAGCAGTGATGGCGATTATGGCTACACCTTC
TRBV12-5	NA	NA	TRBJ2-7	CASGTGLYEQYF	TGTGCTAGCGGAACGGGGCTTTACGAGCAGTACTTC
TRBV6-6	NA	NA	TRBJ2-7	CASSSQYYEQYF	TGTGCCAGCAGTTCGCAGTACTACGAGCAGTACTTC
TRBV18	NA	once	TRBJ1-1	CASSPIELTNTEAFF	TGTGCCAGCTCCCCGATCGAATTAACGAACACTGAAGCTTTCTTT
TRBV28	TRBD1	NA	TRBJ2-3	CASSLTGTGTDTQYF	TGTGCCAGCAGTTTAACCGGGACAGGTACAGATACGCAGTATTTT
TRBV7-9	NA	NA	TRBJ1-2	CASSLNSVGTSYGYTF	TGTGCCAGCAGCTTAAACTCTGTCGGGACGTCCTATGGCTACACCTTC
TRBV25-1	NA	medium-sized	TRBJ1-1	CASSEIQGGNTEAFF	TGTGCCAGCAGTGAGATTCAGGGTGGGAACACTGAAGCTTTCTTT
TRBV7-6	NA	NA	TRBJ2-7	CASSLQDLYEQYF	TGTGCCAGCAGCTTACAGGACCTCTACGAGCAGTACTTC
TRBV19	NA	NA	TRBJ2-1	CASSIGTAYNEQFF	TGTGCCAGTAGTATAGGGACAGCCTACAATGAGCAGTTCTTC
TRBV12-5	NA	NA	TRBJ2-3	CASGLRLGGYRDTQYF	TGTGCTAGTGGTCTAAGGTTAGGTGGATATCGGGATACGCAGTATTTT
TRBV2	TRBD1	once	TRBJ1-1	CASSGGTGHTEAFF	TGTGCCAGCAGTGGGGGGACAGGGCACACTGAAGCTTTCTTT